A selection of T cell receptor beta chains follows, all from one sample in a study of cytomegalovirus exposure and HLA in healthy donors. The repertoire was sequenced with immunoSEQ multiplex PCR; TCRdb's copy has only in-frame clones and lacks some. Among roughly 93,000 clones listed, more than 65% were seen once. Sequenced sample: PBMCs. These receptors were taken from a human donor in good health. Each CDR3 is given with its conserved first and last residue. A D gene is named only where the DNA matches it firmly. Rows give clone size only sometimes, using once, few, many, or a class for an expanded clone.

D	V	J	size	CDR3	DNA
NA	TRBV4-1	TRBJ2-7	NA	CASSQDGLFYEQYF	TGCGCCAGCAGCCAAGACGGACTGTTCTACGAGCAGTACTTC
NA	TRBV5-1	TRBJ1-1	few	CASSLASNTEAFF	TGCGCCAGCAGCTTGGCATCGAACACTGAAGCTTTCTTT
NA	TRBV29-1	TRBJ2-7	NA	CSVEPGGRREQYF	TGCAGCGTTGAACCTGGGGGCCGCAGGGAGCAGTACTTC
TRBD1	TRBV10-2	TRBJ1-5	NA	CASSRTGNNQPQHF	TGCGCCAGCAGCAGGACAGGGAACAATCAGCCCCAGCATTTT
TRBD1	TRBV25-1	TRBJ2-7	NA	CASSDGTGSNSRYF	TGTGCCAGCAGTGATGGGACAGGGTCCAATTCGAGGTACTTC
NA	TRBV2	TRBJ2-7	NA	CASNPIRDSYEQYF	TGTGCCAGCAACCCAATCCGGGACTCCTACGAGCAGTACTTC
TRBD1	TRBV7-6	TRBJ2-3	NA	CASSLLGVGGGTDTQYF	TGTGCCAGCAGCTTATTAGGGGTAGGGGGCGGCACAGATACGCAGTATTTT
NA	TRBV5-1	TRBJ1-5	NA	CASRREPASNQPQHF	TGCGCCAGCCGGAGGGAGCCTGCCAGCAATCAGCCCCAGCATTTT
TRBD1	TRBV19	TRBJ2-3	NA	CASSMSWNRGHIADTQYF	TGTGCCAGTAGTATGAGTTGGAACAGGGGGCATATCGCAGATACGCAGTATTTT
TRBD1	TRBV6-6	TRBJ1-2	NA	CASSYSTPTGVEGYTF	TGTGCCAGCAGTTACTCGACCCCCACAGGGGTTGAGGGCTACACCTTC
TRBD2	TRBV30	TRBJ2-1	NA	CAWSPRGAGGGVGNEQFF	TGTGCCTGGAGCCCCCGGGGGGCGGGAGGGGGAGTTGGCAATGAGCAGTTCTTC
NA	TRBV6-5	TRBJ2-7	NA	CASRGLQYEQYF	TGTGCCAGCAGGGGGCTTCAGTACGAGCAGTACTTC
NA	TRBV11-2	TRBJ1-5	NA	CASSLGGRSNQPQHF	TGTGCCAGCAGCTTAGGAGGGCGCAGCAATCAGCCCCAGCATTTT
NA	TRBV5-5	TRBJ1-6	NA	CASSLDGGSRSPLHF	TGTGCCAGCAGTCTTGATGGGGGCTCACGGTCACCCCTCCACTTT
NA	TRBV6-6	TRBJ2-3	NA	CASSYESRTDTQYF	TGTGCCAGCAGTTATGAAAGCCGCACAGATACGCAGTATTTT
NA	TRBV15	TRBJ2-1	few	CATSRGASSYNEQFF	TGTGCCACCAGCAGAGGAGCAAGCTCCTACAATGAGCAGTTCTTC
TRBD1	TRBV6-5	TRBJ2-7	NA	CASRQRQGSYEQYF	TGTGCCAGCAGGCAAAGACAGGGGTCTTACGAGCAGTACTTC
NA	TRBV7-9	TRBJ1-6	few	CASSLSSGGTAYNSPLHF	TGTGCCAGCAGCTTATCATCCGGGGGGACGGCTTATAATTCACCCCTCCACTTT
NA	TRBV6-1	TRBJ2-5	NA	CASILGGTQYF	TGTGCCAGCATCCTCGGGGGGACCCAGTACTTC
NA	TRBV18	TRBJ2-6	NA	CASSPTISGANVLTF	TGTGCCAGCTCACCGACAATTTCTGGGGCCAACGTCCTGACTTTC
NA	TRBV5-1	TRBJ2-2	NA	CASSLETGQYTGELFF	TGCGCCAGCAGCCTGGAGACTGGACAGTACACCGGGGAGCTGTTTTTT
NA	TRBV19	TRBJ1-4	NA	CASRSPTVANEKLFF	TGTGCCAGTAGGTCTCCGACAGTAGCTAATGAAAAACTGTTTTTT
NA	TRBV6-1	TRBJ2-7	NA	CASSVGSFYEQYF	TGTGCCAGCAGTGTTGGGAGTTTCTACGAGCAGTACTTC
TRBD2	TRBV6-6	TRBJ2-2	NA	CASKRLAENTGELFF	TGTGCCAGCAAGCGCCTAGCGGAGAACACCGGGGAGCTGTTTTTT
TRBD1	TRBV2	TRBJ2-7	NA	CASRSDRALYEQYF	TGTGCCAGCAGGTCCGACAGGGCCCTCTACGAGCAGTACTTC
TRBD1	TRBV23-1	TRBJ1-2	few	CARGGFYGYTF	TGCGCCAGAGGGGGCTTCTATGGCTACACCTTC
TRBD2	TRBV11-3	TRBJ2-2	NA	CASSTQTSGVVGELFF	TGTGCCAGCAGCACCCAGACTAGCGGGGTTGTCGGGGAGCTGTTTTTT
NA	TRBV21-1	TRBJ2-7	NA	CASSKAFTWFSRWDSSYEQYF	TGTGCCAGCAGCAAAGCGTTTACGTGGTTTTCCCGTTGGGACAGCAGCTACGAGCAGTACTTC
TRBD1	TRBV7-8	TRBJ1-2	NA	CASSLGTGGYYGYTF	TGTGCCAGCAGCTTAGGGACAGGGGGTTACTATGGCTACACCTTC
NA	TRBV19	TRBJ1-5	few	CASSTRAYSNQPQHF	TGTGCCAGTAGTACGCGAGCTTATAGCAATCAGCCCCAGCATTTT
NA	TRBV6-6	TRBJ1-6	NA	CASSYRRGTVAPLHF	TGTGCCAGCAGTTACCGCAGGGGCACTGTGGCACCCCTCCACTTT
NA	TRBV2	TRBJ2-3	NA	CASIDLPTDTQYF	TGTGCCAGCATTGATCTACCCACAGATACGCAGTATTTT
TRBD2	TRBV5-6	TRBJ2-7	NA	CASSFGGSRYEQYF	TGTGCCAGCAGCTTCGGCGGGAGTCGGTACGAGCAGTACTTC
TRBD2	TRBV7-8	TRBJ2-3	NA	CASSFRLAGVHTQYF	TGTGCCAGCAGCTTCAGACTAGCGGGAGTACATACGCAGTATTTT
TRBD1	TRBV18	TRBJ2-1	NA	CASSPLVTGNNYNEQFF	TGTGCCAGCTCACCCCTAGTGACAGGGAACAATTACAATGAGCAGTTCTTC
NA	TRBV29-1	TRBJ1-1	NA	CSVGGARDTEAFF	TGCAGCGTGGGGGGGGCGCGGGACACTGAAGCTTTCTTT